This passage covers 24 T cell receptor beta chains from one sample sequenced in a study of T cells in Graves' hyperthyroidism and ophthalmopathy. TCR beta CDR3 region amplification was performed from RNA transcripts. HTBI primers were employed in a first-round RT-PCR of the TCR CDR3. In TCRdb, the multiplex PCR reads were re-called with MiXCR into one record per CDR3 protein. The sample lists about 410,000 distinct CDR3 sequences, roughly 14% occurring once. The sequenced sample consisted of blood. These receptors originate from a man younger than 30 with Graves' ophthalmopathy.

The chain is built from TRBV9 and TRBJ2-1; TRBD1 is a possible D gene (5 bases). The V end was cut by 0 bases, the J end by 4 bases, with 14 bases between. Germline CDR1 reads SGDLS; CDR2 reads YYNGEE. This CDR3 has 16 amino acids. CDR3 loop: CASSVGGADQYNEQFF. The CDR3 DNA reads as TGTGCCAGCAGCGTAGGTGGGGCGGATCAGTACAATGAGCAGTTCTTC. Together with reference TRBV9 and TRBJ2-1, the CDR3 gives the full variable domain: DSGVTQTPKHLITATGQRVTLRCSPRSGDLSVYWYQQSLDQGLQFLIQYYNGEERAKGNILERFSAQQFPDLHSELNLSSLELGDSALYFCASSVGGADQYNEQFFGPGTRLTVL.

Worth noting for this clonotype: A read error is possible here, since a much larger clone lies one base away. This sequence joins TRBV6-1 and TRBJ2-5; tentatively, D is TRBD2 (6 bases). Germline V lookup: CDR1 MNHNS, CDR2 SASEGT. This CDR3 is 13 amino acids long. V gave up 10 bases and J gave up 2 bases, with 14 bases separating them. The CDR3 sequence is CAIRTMGQETQYF. The CDR3 coding sequence is TGTGCCATCAGGACTATGGGACAAGAGACCCAGTACTTC.

This clonotype came up many times. The rearrangement joins TRBV7-8 to TRBJ2-5, with D uncertain. The CDR3 loop spans 17 amino acids. Germline loops: CDR1 SGHVS, CDR2 FQNEAQ. V lost 2 bases and J 4 bases, leaving 20 bases between the germline ends. The CDR3 loop is CASSLPISESTRETQYF. The CDR3 DNA reads TGTGCCAGCAGCTTACCCATTTCAGAATCCACCCGAGAGACCCAGTACTTC. Looking up the rest from reference TRBV7-8 and TRBJ2-5 gives the full variable domain: GAGVSQSPRYKVAKRGQDVALRCDPISGHVSLFWYQQALGQGPEFLTYFQNEAQLDKSGLPSDRFFAERPEGSVSTLKIQRTQQEDSAVYLCASSLPISESTRETQYFGPGTRLLVL.

This clonotype has ten or more counts. The rearrangement uses TRBV18 and TRBJ2-5, with D possibly matching TRBD1 (5 bases). The CDR3 is made up of 13 amino acids. Germline V gives CDR1 KGHSH, CDR2 LQKENI. V dropped 6 bases and J dropped 3 bases, with 11 bases sitting between them. Here the CDR3 DNA reads TGTGCCAGCTCGATGACAGAGGAAGAGACCCAGTACTTC. Translation: CASSMTEEETQYF.

The rearrangement joins TRBV27 to TRBJ2-2; 7 bases align to TRBD1. V shed 2 bases and J 6 bases; nucleotides not matched to a gene: 6. This CDR3 spans 15 amino acids. Germline CDR1 reads MNHEY; CDR2 reads SMNVEV (reference sequence). CDR3 nucleotide sequence: TGTGCCAGCAGTTTAAGTGCTAGGGGGCCCGGGGAGCTGTTTTTT. Protein: CASSLSARGPGELFF.

This clonotype was detected ten times or more. This sequence joins TRBV7-9 and TRBJ2-5, with TRBD2 as a possible D gene (6 bases). The germline CDR1 and CDR2 sequences are SEHNR and FQNEAQ (reference sequence). This CDR3 spans 16 amino acids. Trimming removed 5 bases at V and 3 bases at J, with 19 bases between. The CDR3 DNA sequence: TGTGCCAGCAGCCGGGTCGTCGCGGGGATGAAAGAGACCCAGTACTTC. This encodes CASSRVVAGMKETQYF.

This clonotype was detected many times. The V gene is TRBV5-1, the J gene TRBJ1-1, with a possible D match to TRBD1 (5 bases). V lost 4 bases and J lost 5, with 15 bases in between. Germline V lookup: CDR1 SGHRS, CDR2 YFSETQ. The CDR3 is 14 amino acids. CDR3 in amino acids: CASSPAGGRTEAFF. The CDR3 DNA reads as TGCGCCAGCAGCCCGGCGGGGGGTAGGACTGAAGCTTTCTTT.

The chain has TRBV6-1 and TRBJ2-5, with D uncertain. This CDR3 region has 14 residues. The V gene lost 3 bases and the J gene lost 3 bases, with 11 bases spanning the gap. Per germline, CDR1 MNHNS and CDR2 SASEGT. CDR3 sequence (DNA): TGTGCCAGCAGTGAGAACACCGGTAAAGAGACCCAGTACTTC. This codes for CASSENTGKETQYF.

This clonotype was observed many times. The chain combines TRBV27 with TRBJ2-6; D unclear. CDR1 and CDR2 from the germline V gene are MNHEY and SMNVEV (reference sequence). V lost 0 bases, J lost 4 bases, and 10 bases lay in between. CDR3 size: 16 residues. This chain's CDR3 is CASSLSGITGANVLTF. Written as DNA, the CDR3 is TGTGCCAGCAGTTTATCGGGGATAACCGGGGCCAACGTCCTGACTTTC.

This clonotype has at least ten counts. The CDR3 here is CAISEQGAEQYF. CDR3 in DNA: TGTGCCATCAGTGAACAGGGGGCCGAGCAGTACTTC. This sequence joins TRBV10-3 and TRBJ2-7, with 9 bases that match TRBD1. Germline loops: CDR1 ENHRY, CDR2 SYGVKD. The CDR3 runs to 12 residues. V was pared by 3 bases and J by 6 bases, with 0 bases of the junction left unmatched.

Note on this clonotype: The junction does not match germline at one end; this may be a read error. The rearrangement joins TRBV18 to TRBJ2-2; TRBD1 matches at 7 bases. Germline values: CDR1 KGHSH, CDR2 LQKENI. The CDR3 has 12 residues. DNA for the CDR3: TGTGCCAGCTCACCCGGACAGGTAGAGGTCCTTTTT. This gives the protein CASSPGQVEVLF.

Regarding this clonotype: This may arise from a read error, as a much more abundant clone is one base away. V is TRBV12-3 or TRBV12-4 and J is TRBJ1-3; TRBD1 is a possible D gene (5 bases). The CDR3 consists of 12 residues. The CDR3 DNA reads TGTGCCAGCCAGGGCTCTGGAAACACCACATATTTT. It specifies CASQGSGNTTYF.

This clonotype was counted only a few times. The gene calls are TRBV6-1 and TRBJ1-2; a weak D match, TRBD1 (5 bases). CDR3 size: 15 residues. Germline V CDR1 and CDR2: MNHNS, SASEGT. Trimming removed 6 bases at V and 2 bases at J, with 16 bases between. The DNA for the CDR3 is TGTGCCAGCAGGAAGCGGGCAGGGAACAACTATGGCTACACCTTC. The encoded protein is CASRKRAGNNYGYTF.

The chain recombines TRBV29-1 with TRBJ1-1, with D perhaps matching TRBD1 (6 bases). The germline V gene encodes CDR1 SQVTM and CDR2 ANQGSEA. The CDR3 is 12 residues long. V was pared by 7 bases and J by 4 bases, with 13 bases between. The CDR3 nucleotides read TGCAGCGACTACAGGGTAGGCACTGAAGCTTTCTTT. It yields the protein CSDYRVGTEAFF.

V and J are TRBV5-1 and TRBJ1-2, with 8 bases identical to TRBD1. Germline lookup yields CDR1 SGHRS and CDR2 YFSETQ. V was pared by 0 bases and J by 4 bases, with 5 bases of the junction left unmatched. The CDR3 loop spans 15 amino acids. CDR3 sequence (DNA): TGCGCCAGCAGCTTGGCCCTGGACAGGGTCTATGGCTACACCTTC. It is translated as CASSLALDRVYGYTF.

Worth noting for this clonotype: Its ends do not fully match the called genes, so a read error is possible. The V and J genes are TRBV3-1 and TRBJ2-2; the D gene is possibly TRBD2 (5 bases). This CDR3 spans 13 amino acids. Germline CDR1 LGHDT, CDR2 YNNKEL (reference sequence). CDR3 coding DNA: TGTGCCAGCAGCCAAGTATATACCGGGGAGCTGCTTTTT. Amino acid sequence: CASSQVYTGELLF. The entire variable domain, with the rest obtained from reference TRBV3-1 and TRBJ2-2, is as follows: DTAVSQTPKYLVTQMGNDKSIKCEQNLGHDTMYWYKQDSKKFLKIMFSYNNKELIINETVPNRFSPKSPDKAHLNLHINSLELGDSAVYFCASSQVYTGELLFGEGSRLTVL.

This clonotype was counted at least ten times. The CDR3 loop is CASSYSGGFMNTEAFF. The CDR3, as DNA: TGTGCCAGCAGTTACTCAGGGGGGTTCATGAACACTGAAGCTTTCTTT. The chain is built from TRBV6-5 and TRBJ1-1; perhaps TRBD1 as D (6 bases). The CDR3 runs to 16 residues. Trimming left V 0 bases short and J 0 bases short, with 11 bases between. Germline V gives CDR1 MNHEY, CDR2 SVGAGI.

This clonotype appeared many times. The chain recombines TRBV4-2 with TRBJ2-1, with 10 bases that match TRBD2. The CDR3 is made up of 16 amino acids. Germline V gene data show CDR1 as LGHNA and CDR2 as YNFKEQ. Unmatched junction bases numbered 7, after V lost 4 bases and J lost 4 bases. The CDR3: CASSPAGGKKYNEQFF. CDR3 sequence (DNA): TGTGCCAGCAGCCCAGCGGGGGGGAAAAAATACAATGAGCAGTTCTTC.

This clonotype has at least ten counts. V and J are TRBV2 and TRBJ1-5; possibly TRBD1 for D (5 bases). This CDR3 is built from 14 residues. CDR1 SNHLY and CDR2 FYNNEI come from the germline V gene. With 8 bases removed from V and 4 bases from J, the gap between germline ends came to 15 bases. The CDR3 here is CASRMGVMNQPQHF. In nucleotides, the CDR3 is TGTGCCAGCCGGATGGGGGTTATGAATCAGCCCCAGCATTTT.

In this sample, this clonotype turned up a few times. V usage is TRBV4-1 and J usage is TRBJ1-5; D ambiguous. The V gene's germline CDR1 is MGHRA and CDR2 YSYEKL. The CDR3 is 15 residues long. Trimming shortened V by 6 bases and J by 0 bases, and 12 bases separated the two germline ends. The CDR3 DNA reads TGCGCCAGCAGGGTGGAACAGTATAGCAATCAGCCCCAGCATTTT. It encodes CASRVEQYSNQPQHF.

This clonotype was observed a handful of times. The chain combines TRBV14 with TRBJ2-7; the D is unclear. The CDR3 consists of 15 residues. Trimming removed 0 bases at V and 3 bases at J, with 12 bases between. In germline, CDR1 is SGHDN, CDR2 FVKESK. CDR3 residues: CASSQDRSIVYEQYF. The CDR3 DNA reads as TGTGCCAGCAGCCAAGATAGATCTATAGTCTACGAGCAGTACTTC.

This clonotype was counted ten times or more. This chain connects TRBV30 to TRBJ1-6; D is unresolved. This CDR3 has 13 residues. The V gene lost 2 bases and the J gene lost 10 bases, with 12 bases spanning the gap. Germline V CDR1 and CDR2: GTSNPN, SVGIG (reference sequence). CDR3: CAWSSQRESPLHF. The CDR3 bases are TGTGCCTGGAGTAGTCAGAGGGAGTCACCCCTCCACTTT.

This clonotype was counted ten times or more. The chain employs TRBV7-9 and TRBJ2-3, with 10 bases matching TRBD2. The V gene's germline CDR1 is SEHNR and CDR2 FQNEAQ (reference sequence). The CDR3 has 15 amino acids. Trimming removed 4 bases from V and 3 bases from J; junction bases left unmatched: 4. The CDR3 nucleotides are TGTGCCAGCAGCTCACTTAGCGGGAGGACAGATACGCAGTATTTT. Translation gives CASSSLSGRTDTQYF.

This clonotype was detected ten times or more. The V and J genes are TRBV27 and TRBJ1-2; D ambiguous. The V gene lost 6 bases and the J gene lost 5 bases, with 16 bases spanning the gap. The germline gives CDR1 MNHEY, CDR2 SMNVEV (reference sequence). CDR3 length equals 14 residues. This CDR3 reads CASSPEAGDYGYTF. Written as DNA, the CDR3 is TGTGCCAGCAGCCCCGAGGCAGGAGATTATGGCTACACCTTC.